The 8 T cell receptor beta chains reported below all come from one sample, sequenced in a study of response to subunit inactivated influenza vaccine (dated by TCRdb to the late 2010s). Receptor libraries were prepared by RT-PCR. TCRdb lists the instrument as Illumina HiSeq 2500. TCRdb handled the public reads itself, with Q25 trimming in fastp and clone calling in MiXCR, and kept productive beta chains. Rows merge per CDR3 protein into single entries with the most common DNA and genes. The sample table contains a few hundred thousand distinct CDR3 sequences; only one count was recorded for 11% of them. The ten largest clones add up to more than 9.5% of the sample. This sample also belongs to another study, concerning T cells expressing NK-cell markers. That second publication adds: 5'RACE template switching, by which a universal primer site and unique molecular identifiers were added, was used to make TCR beta cDNA libraries.

The sample was PBMCs from blood, taken on the day of vaccination. The receptors originated from a man in his fifties who received an inactivated influenza vaccine. Donor details come from another sample of the same person, matched by shared clones.

The chain is built from TRBV11-2 and TRBJ2-3; D is possibly TRBD2 (7 bases). The germline V gene encodes CDR1 SGHAT and CDR2 FQNNGV. The CDR3 runs to 16 residues. With 2 bases removed from V and 3 bases from J, the gap between germline ends came to 15 bases. The CDR3 DNA sequence: TGTGCCAGCAGCTTACGGGGGGCCTCGAGGACAGATACGCAGTATTTT. This gives the protein CASSLRGASRTDTQYF.

This clonotype was observed a handful of times. The V gene is TRBV9, the J gene TRBJ2-7, with D perhaps matching TRBD2 (7 bases). This CDR3 is 14 amino acids long. Germline CDR1 and CDR2: SGDLS and YYNGEE. V shed 0 bases and J shed 7 bases, with 14 bases lying between them. The CDR3 bases are TGTGCCAGCAGCGTAGACGGAAAGGGGGGGGAGCAGTACTTC. This translates into CASSVDGKGGEQYF.

The chain links TRBV7-3 to TRBJ2-1, with D unclear. From germline, CDR1 is SGHTA and CDR2 FQGTGA. The V and J ends lost 2 bases and 11 bases respectively, with 16 bases between them. There are 14 residues in the CDR3. CDR3 DNA: TGTGCCAGCAGCTTATCTCCAGGTTTAGGCCAGCAGTTCTTC. Its translation: CASSLSPGLGQQFF. Combining the CDR3 with reference TRBV7-3 and TRBJ2-1 gives the whole variable domain GAGVSQTPSNKVTEKGKYVELRCDPISGHTALYWYRQSLGQGPEFLIYFQGTGAADDSGLPNDRFFAVRPEGSVSTLKIQRTERGDSAVYLCASSLSPGLGQQFFGPGTRLTVL.

V usage is TRBV7-2 and J usage is TRBJ2-3, with D hard to call. CDR3 length equals 14 residues. Germline CDR1 and CDR2: SGHTA and FQGNSA. With 1 base removed from V and 0 bases from J, the gap between germline ends came to 5 bases. CDR3: CASSLGVSTDTQYF. Written as DNA, the CDR3 is TGTGCCAGCAGCTTAGGGGTTAGCACAGATACGCAGTATTTT.

The chain links TRBV2 to TRBJ2-2; D ambiguous. CDR3 size: 14 residues. Germline assignment: CDR1 SNHLY and CDR2 FYNNEI. Trimming shortened V by 3 bases and J by 2 bases, and 7 bases separated the two germline ends. For the CDR3, the DNA is TGTGCCAGCAGTGATTACAAAAACACCGGGGAGCTGTTTTTT. It specifies CASSDYKNTGELFF.

The rearrangement uses TRBV6-5 and TRBJ2-1; D perhaps matches TRBD2 (5 bases). The germline V and J ends were trimmed by 4 bases and 0 bases, with 13 bases remaining between them. Germline V gene lookup returns CDR1 MNHEY and CDR2 SVGAGI. This CDR3 region has 16 residues. CDR3 DNA sequence: TGTGCCAGCAGTTCCACAACGGGGATCTCCTACAATGAGCAGTTCTTC. Amino acid sequence: CASSSTTGISYNEQFF.

Only a few counts were recorded for this clonotype. The chain is built from TRBV20-1 and TRBJ1-6; no reliable D call. In germline, CDR1 is DFQATT, CDR2 SNEGSKA (reference sequence). V lost 3 bases and J lost 4, with 13 bases in between. This CDR3 has 15 amino acids. The CDR3 region is CSASQGSPYNSPLHF. The CDR3, as DNA: TGCAGTGCTAGTCAAGGGTCACCGTATAATTCACCCCTCCACTTT.

This clonotype was recorded at least ten times. The V gene is TRBV4-1, the J gene TRBJ2-5, with a weak D call TRBD2 (5 bases). The CDR3 is 13 residues long. CDR1 and CDR2 from the germline V gene are MGHRA and YSYEKL. V shed 1 base and J shed 5 bases, with 8 bases lying between them. This CDR3 is CASSQGPGETQYF. For the CDR3, the DNA is TGCGCCAGCAGCCAAGGACCGGGGGAGACCCAGTACTTC.